This T cell receptor beta chain was sequenced during a study of control samples from healthy donors and cancer patients. Libraries were prepared by immunoSEQ multiplex PCR; TCRdb keeps only in-frame clonotypes and omits some of them. The sample holds 200,000 or so clones, about 89% seen once. This clone was counted ten times or more. Sequencing was carried out using blood. The receptor was derived from a man aged 25-45 years in good health.

DNA for the CDR3: TGTGCCAGCAGTTACTCTAGGGTTACGAGCAATCAGCCCCAGCATTTT. Translation: CASSYSRVTSNQPQHF. V usage is TRBV6-6 and J usage is TRBJ1-5, with D unclear. CDR1 is MNHNY and CDR2 is SVGAGI in the germline V gene (reference sequence). The V gene lost 0 bases and the J gene lost 1 base, with 10 bases spanning the gap. The CDR3 extends over 16 amino acids.